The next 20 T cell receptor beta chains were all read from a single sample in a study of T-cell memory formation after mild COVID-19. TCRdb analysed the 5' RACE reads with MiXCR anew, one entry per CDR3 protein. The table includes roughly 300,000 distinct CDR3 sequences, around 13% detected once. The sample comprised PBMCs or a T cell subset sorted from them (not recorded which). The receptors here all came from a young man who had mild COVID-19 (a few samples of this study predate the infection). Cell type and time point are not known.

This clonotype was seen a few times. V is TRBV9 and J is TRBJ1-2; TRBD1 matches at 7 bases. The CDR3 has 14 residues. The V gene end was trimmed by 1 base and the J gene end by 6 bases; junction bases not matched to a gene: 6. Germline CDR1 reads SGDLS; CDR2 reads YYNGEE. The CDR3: CASSVPGGGNGYTF. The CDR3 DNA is TGTGCCAGCAGCGTACCAGGGGGGGGAAATGGCTACACCTTC.

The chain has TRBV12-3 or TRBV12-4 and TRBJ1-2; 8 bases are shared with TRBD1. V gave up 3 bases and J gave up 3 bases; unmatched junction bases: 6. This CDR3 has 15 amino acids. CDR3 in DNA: TGTGCCAGCAGTTTCCCCGCAGGGGGCGACTATGGCTACACCTTC. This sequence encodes CASSFPAGGDYGYTF.

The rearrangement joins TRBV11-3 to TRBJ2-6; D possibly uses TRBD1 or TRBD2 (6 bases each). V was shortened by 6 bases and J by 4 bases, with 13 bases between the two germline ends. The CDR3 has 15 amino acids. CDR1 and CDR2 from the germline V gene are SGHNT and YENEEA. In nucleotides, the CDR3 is TGTGCCAGCAGTAGGGGGGCTTTGGGGGCCAACGTCCTGACTTTC. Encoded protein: CASSRGALGANVLTF. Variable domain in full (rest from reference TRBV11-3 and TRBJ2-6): EAGVVQSPRYKIIEKKQPVAFWCNPISGHNTLYWYLQNLGQGPELLIRYENEEAVDDSQLPKDRFSAERLKGVDSTLKIQPAELGDSAVYLCASSRGALGANVLTFGAGSRLTVL.

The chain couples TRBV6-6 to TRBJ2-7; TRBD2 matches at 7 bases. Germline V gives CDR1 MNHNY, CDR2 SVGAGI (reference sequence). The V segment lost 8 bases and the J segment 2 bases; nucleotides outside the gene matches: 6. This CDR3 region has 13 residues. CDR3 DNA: TGTGCCAGCCGGGGCGGGGGAGCCTACGAGCAGTACTTC. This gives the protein CASRGGGAYEQYF.

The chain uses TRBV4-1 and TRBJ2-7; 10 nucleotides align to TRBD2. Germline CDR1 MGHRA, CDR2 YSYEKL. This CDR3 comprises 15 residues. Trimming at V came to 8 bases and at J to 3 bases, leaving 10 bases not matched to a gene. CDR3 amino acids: CASALAGPGGYEQYF. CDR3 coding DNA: TGCGCCAGCGCACTAGCGGGGCCAGGGGGCTACGAGCAGTACTTC.

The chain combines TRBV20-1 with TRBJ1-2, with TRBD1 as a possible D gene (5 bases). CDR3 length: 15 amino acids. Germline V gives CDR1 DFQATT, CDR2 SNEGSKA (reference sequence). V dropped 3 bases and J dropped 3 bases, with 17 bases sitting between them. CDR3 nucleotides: TGCAGTGCTAGTGGCGAGGGGAGGGGCTACTATGGCTACACCTTC. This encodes CSASGEGRGYYGYTF.

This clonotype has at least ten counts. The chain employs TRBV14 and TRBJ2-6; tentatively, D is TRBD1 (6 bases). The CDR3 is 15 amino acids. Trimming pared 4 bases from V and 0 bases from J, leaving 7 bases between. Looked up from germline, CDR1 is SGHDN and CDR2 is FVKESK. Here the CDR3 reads CASSPGHSGANVLTF. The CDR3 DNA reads TGTGCCAGCAGCCCGGGACACTCTGGGGCCAACGTCCTGACTTTC. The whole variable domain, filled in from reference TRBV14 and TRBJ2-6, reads EAGVTQFPSHSVIEKGQTVTLRCDPISGHDNLYWYRRVMGKEIKFLLHFVKESKQDESGMPNNRFLAERTGGTYSTLKVQPAELEDSGVYFCASSPGHSGANVLTFGAGSRLTVL.

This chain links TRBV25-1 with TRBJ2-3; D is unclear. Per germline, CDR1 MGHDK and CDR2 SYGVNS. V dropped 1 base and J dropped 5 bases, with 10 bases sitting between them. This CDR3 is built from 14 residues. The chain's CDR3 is CASSESADVDTQYF. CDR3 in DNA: TGTGCCAGCAGTGAATCTGCAGATGTAGATACGCAGTATTTT. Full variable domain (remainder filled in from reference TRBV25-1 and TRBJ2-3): EADIYQTPRYLVIGTGKKITLECSQTMGHDKMYWYQQDPGMELHLIHYSYGVNSTEKGDLSSESTVSRIRTEHFPLTLESARPSHTSQYLCASSESADVDTQYFGPGTRLTVL.

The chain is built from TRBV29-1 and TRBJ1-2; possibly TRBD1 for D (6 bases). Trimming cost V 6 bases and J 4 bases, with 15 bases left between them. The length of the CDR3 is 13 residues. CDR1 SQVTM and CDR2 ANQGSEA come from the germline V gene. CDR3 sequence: CSVPDSFSYGYTF. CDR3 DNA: TGCAGCGTCCCGGACAGTTTCTCCTATGGCTACACCTTC. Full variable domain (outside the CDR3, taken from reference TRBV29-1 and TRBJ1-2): SAVISQKPSRDICQRGTSLTIQCQVDSQVTMMFWYRQQPGQSLTLIATANQGSEATYESGFVIDKFPISRPNLTFSTLTVSNMSPEDSSIYLCSVPDSFSYGYTFGSGTRLTVV.

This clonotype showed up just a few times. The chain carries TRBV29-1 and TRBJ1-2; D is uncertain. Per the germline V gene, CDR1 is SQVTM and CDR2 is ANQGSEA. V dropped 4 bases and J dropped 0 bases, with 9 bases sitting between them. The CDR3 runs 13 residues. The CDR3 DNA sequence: TGCAGCGTTGTTTGGCAAACTAACTATGGCTACACCTTC. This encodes CSVVWQTNYGYTF.

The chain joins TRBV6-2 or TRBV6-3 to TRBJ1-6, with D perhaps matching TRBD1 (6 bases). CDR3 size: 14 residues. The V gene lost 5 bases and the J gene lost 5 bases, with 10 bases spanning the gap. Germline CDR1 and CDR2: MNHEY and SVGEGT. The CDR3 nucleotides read TGTGCCAGCAGTCGGACAGCCCATAATTCACCCCTCCACTTT. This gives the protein CASSRTAHNSPLHF.

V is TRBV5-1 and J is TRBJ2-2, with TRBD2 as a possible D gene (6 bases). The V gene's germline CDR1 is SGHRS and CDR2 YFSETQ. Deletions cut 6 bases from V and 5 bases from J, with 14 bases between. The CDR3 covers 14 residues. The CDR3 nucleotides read TGCGCCAGCACCCGGGGGAGTAAGACCGGGGAGCTGTTTTTT. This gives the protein CASTRGSKTGELFF.

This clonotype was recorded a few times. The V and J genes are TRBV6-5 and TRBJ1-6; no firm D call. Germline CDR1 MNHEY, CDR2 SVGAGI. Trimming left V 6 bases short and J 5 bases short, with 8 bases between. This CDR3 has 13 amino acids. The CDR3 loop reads CASRVRNNSPLHF. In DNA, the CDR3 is TGTGCCAGCAGAGTCCGAAATAATTCACCCCTCCACTTT.

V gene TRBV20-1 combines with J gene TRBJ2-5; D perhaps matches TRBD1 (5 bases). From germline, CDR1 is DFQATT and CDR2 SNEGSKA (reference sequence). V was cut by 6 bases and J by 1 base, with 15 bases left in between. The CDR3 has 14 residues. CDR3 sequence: CSAPGYSLQETQYF. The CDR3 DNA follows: TGCAGTGCCCCAGGGTACAGCCTCCAAGAGACCCAGTACTTC.

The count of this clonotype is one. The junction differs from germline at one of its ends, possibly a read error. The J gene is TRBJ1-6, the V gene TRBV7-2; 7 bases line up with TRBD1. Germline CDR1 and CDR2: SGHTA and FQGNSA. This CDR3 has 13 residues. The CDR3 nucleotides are TGTGCCAGCAGCTGGGACAGCCATTCACCCCTACACTTT. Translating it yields CASSWDSHSPLHF.

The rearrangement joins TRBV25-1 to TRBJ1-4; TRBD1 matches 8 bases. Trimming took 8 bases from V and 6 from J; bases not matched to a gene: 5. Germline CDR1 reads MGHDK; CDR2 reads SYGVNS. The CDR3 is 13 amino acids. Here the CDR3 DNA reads TGTGCCAGCCAGGGGGCCGGCTATGAAAAACTGTTTTTT. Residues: CASQGAGYEKLFF.

CDR3 amino acids: CASSLHHDHTQYF. DNA of the CDR3: TGTGCCAGCAGTTTACATCACGACCATACGCAGTATTTT. The chain uses TRBV28 and TRBJ2-3; no clear D. The CDR3 is 13 residues long. Per the germline V gene, CDR1 is MDHEN and CDR2 is SYDVKM. Trimming left V 2 bases short and J 7 bases short, with 10 bases between.

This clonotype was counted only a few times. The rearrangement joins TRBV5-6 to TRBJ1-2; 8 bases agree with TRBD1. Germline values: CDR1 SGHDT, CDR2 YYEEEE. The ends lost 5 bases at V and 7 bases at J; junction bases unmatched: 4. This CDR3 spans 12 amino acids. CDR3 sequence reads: CASRFGTGGYTF. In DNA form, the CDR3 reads TGTGCCAGCAGATTCGGGACAGGTGGCTACACCTTC.

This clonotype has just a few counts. The CDR3 protein is CASSPQEGSTDTQYF. DNA of the CDR3: TGTGCCAGCTCACCACAGGAGGGGAGCACAGATACGCAGTATTTT. This chain connects TRBV18 to TRBJ2-3, with D tentatively TRBD2 (6 bases). CDR1 is KGHSH, CDR2 LQKENI, per germline. V was cut by 1 base and J by 0 bases, with 8 bases left in between. The length of the CDR3 is 15 residues.

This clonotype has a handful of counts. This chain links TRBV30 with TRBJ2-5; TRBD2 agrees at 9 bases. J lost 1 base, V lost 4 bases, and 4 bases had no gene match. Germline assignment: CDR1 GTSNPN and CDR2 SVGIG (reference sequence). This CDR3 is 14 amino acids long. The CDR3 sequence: CAWIKRGVQETQYF. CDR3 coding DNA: TGTGCCTGGATTAAGCGGGGGGTCCAAGAGACCCAGTACTTC.